This TCR beta chain was captured in a study of siplizumab effects on memory and regulatory T cells. Study findings and constraints: The apparent diversity of naive T cells exceeded that of memory cells, and naive T cells seemed to make a major contribution to the alloresponse. A naive or memory phenotype could not be assigned to roughly 80-96% of the proliferating CD4+ or CD8+ clones.

There are a few counts of this clone. Its target is unknown. Germline V lookup: CDR1 SGDLS, CDR2 YYNGEE. V trimming: 4 bases; J trimming: 0 bases; junction bases outside the gene matches: 8. The CDR3 runs to 16 residues. Some clones are missing from TCRdb's copy, which holds only in-frame ones; the method was immunoSEQ multiplex PCR. The table has roughly 26,000 clones, 84% seen once. The genes are TRBV9 and TRBJ2-7; 9 nucleotides agree with TRBD2. This TCR derives from a human donor in good health. The specimen sequenced was memory CD4+ T cells sorted from blood. The CDR3 DNA reads TGTGCCAGCAGCCCGAGGACTAGCGCATACTCCTACGAGCAGTACTTC. It is translated as CASSPRTSAYSYEQYF.